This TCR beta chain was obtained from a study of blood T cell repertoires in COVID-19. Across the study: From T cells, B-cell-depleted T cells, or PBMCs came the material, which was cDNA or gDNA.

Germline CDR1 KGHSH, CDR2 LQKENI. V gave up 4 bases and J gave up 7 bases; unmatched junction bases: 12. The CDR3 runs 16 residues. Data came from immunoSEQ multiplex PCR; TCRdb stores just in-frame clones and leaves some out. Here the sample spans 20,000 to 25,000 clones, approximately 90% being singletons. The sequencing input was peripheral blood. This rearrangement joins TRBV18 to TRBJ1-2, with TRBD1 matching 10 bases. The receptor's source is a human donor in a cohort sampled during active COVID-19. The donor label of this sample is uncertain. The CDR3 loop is CASSLRPTGGGGGYTF. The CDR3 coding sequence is TGTGCCAGCTCACTCCGACCGACAGGGGGCGGCGGTGGCTACACCTTC.